This TCR beta chain was captured in a study of regulatory T cells in long-lasting Graves disease. For the study at large: The antithyroid drugs taken by newly diagnosed Graves' patients had been used for under 3 months. Findings of the study overall: Persistent disease was associated with favored TRBV28 usage and with favored use of TRBJ1-2 and TRBJ2-5.

CDR3 regions were amplified by Arm-PCR using iRepertoire HTBI primers to build TCR beta libraries. MiXCR, run by TCRdb on the multiplex PCR reads, gives a single entry per CDR3 protein. The repertoire holds 400,000 to 500,000 distinct CDR3 sequences, with about 15% as singletons. As to this clonotype: Its target is unknown.

Germline CDR1 reads SGHTA; CDR2 reads FQGTGA. V lost 4 bases, J lost 6 bases, and 8 bases stayed unmatched. The CDR3 totals 14 residues. Time point here: newly diagnosed GD, antithyroid drugs for less than 3 months. PBMCs were the source of the RNA used for TCR sequencing. Graves' disease was diagnosed by American Thyroid Association guidelines. In addition, the sample was reused for a study of T cells in Graves' hyperthyroidism and ophthalmopathy. As reported in that work: Blood also held most thyroid clonotypes expanded beyond 0.001.

The TCR sequence derives from a woman aged 25-40 years with Graves disease. The V and J genes are TRBV7-3 and TRBJ1-1; 7 bases align to TRBD1. This material consisted of peripheral blood mononuclear cells (PBMCs), taken at new diagnosis, from a patient treated with antithyroid drugs. CDR3 sequence: CASSSTPDRAEAFF. CDR3 DNA: TGTGCCAGCAGCTCGACTCCAGACAGGGCTGAAGCTTTCTTT.